A selection of T cell receptor beta chains follows, all from one sample in a study of T cells in Graves' hyperthyroidism and ophthalmopathy. In TCRdb, the multiplex PCR reads were re-called with MiXCR into one record per CDR3 protein. The sample shows over 250,000 distinct CDR3 sequences, approximately 20% of them seen only once. Sample: blood. The receptor source for this set is a man between 25 and 39 years old with Graves' ophthalmopathy. Each CDR3 is given with its conserved first and last residue. The order of the fields is J gene, clone size, D gene, V gene, CDR3 length, CDR3 protein, CDR3 DNA. The D gene is left open where the match is weak. Clone size appears in some rows only: once, few, many, or a class for an expanded clone.

j_gene: TRBJ1-5
abundance: many
d_gene: TRBD1
v_gene: TRBV28
len: 15
CDR3aa: CASRESGQVNQPQHF
CDR3nt: TGTGCCAGCAGGGAATCGGGACAGGTGAATCAGCCCCAGCATTTT

j_gene: TRBJ2-4
abundance: .
d_gene: .
v_gene: TRBV19
len: 14
CDR3aa: CASSIEGLPGIQYF
CDR3nt: TGTGCCAGTAGTATAGAGGGCTTGCCGGGCATTCAGTACTTC

j_gene: TRBJ1-4
abundance: few
d_gene: .
v_gene: TRBV5-1
len: 15
CDR3aa: CASSPTGGTNEKLFF
CDR3nt: TGCGCCAGCAGCCCCACGGGAGGAACTAATGAAAAACTGTTTTTT

j_gene: TRBJ1-2
abundance: .
d_gene: TRBD1
v_gene: TRBV5-1
len: 16
CDR3aa: CASRFAPDRAFDGYTF
CDR3nt: TGCGCCAGCAGATTCGCCCCGGACAGGGCTTTTGATGGCTACACCTTC

j_gene: TRBJ2-1
abundance: many
d_gene: .
v_gene: TRBV30
len: 14
CDR3aa: CAWSKVGLNNEQFF
CDR3nt: TGTGCCTGGAGTAAAGTGGGTCTAAACAATGAGCAGTTCTTC

j_gene: TRBJ2-6
abundance: .
d_gene: .
v_gene: TRBV24-1
len: 16
CDR3aa: CATSDPGVSGANVLTF
CDR3nt: TGTGCCACCAGTGATCCAGGGGTTTCTGGGGCCAACGTCCTGACTTTC

j_gene: TRBJ2-1
abundance: .
d_gene: .
v_gene: TRBV28
len: 16
CDR3aa: CASSLSGRGAHSEQFF
CDR3nt: TGTGCCAGCAGTTTATCGGGGAGAGGGGCCCACAGTGAGCAGTTCTTC

j_gene: TRBJ2-4
abundance: .
d_gene: TRBD2
v_gene: TRBV19
len: 17
CDR3aa: CASSIAPGQAGENIQYF
CDR3nt: TGTGCCAGTAGTATAGCCCCGGGCCAAGCGGGGGAGAACATTCAGTACTTC

j_gene: TRBJ1-3
abundance: .
d_gene: .
v_gene: TRBV28
len: 14
CDR3aa: CASSSGIWGNTIYF
CDR3nt: TGTGCCAGCAGTTCAGGGATTTGGGGAAACACCATATATTTT

j_gene: TRBJ1-5
abundance: many
d_gene: .
v_gene: TRBV5-1
len: 14
CDR3aa: CASSLMGGDQPQHF
CDR3nt: TGCGCCAGCAGCTTGATGGGGGGAGATCAGCCCCAGCATTTT

j_gene: TRBJ2-1
abundance: many
d_gene: .
v_gene: TRBV11-2
len: 13
CDR3aa: CASSLDFPNEQFF
CDR3nt: TGTGCCAGCAGCTTAGATTTTCCGAATGAGCAGTTCTTC

j_gene: TRBJ2-7
abundance: once
d_gene: .
v_gene: TRBV2
len: 16
CDR3aa: CASAWGRDTPISEQYF
CDR3nt: TGTGCCAGCGCCTGGGGACGCGACACACCCATTAGCGAGCAGTACTTC

j_gene: TRBJ2-3
abundance: .
d_gene: .
v_gene: TRBV11-2
len: 14
CDR3aa: CASRPGPSTDTQYF
CDR3nt: TGTGCCAGCAGGCCGGGGCCGAGCACAGATACGCAGTATTTT

j_gene: TRBJ1-1
abundance: many
d_gene: .
v_gene: TRBV3-1
len: 14
CDR3aa: CASSQTVGGTEAFF
CDR3nt: TGTGCCAGCAGCCAGACAGTGGGAGGCACTGAAGCTTTCTTT

j_gene: TRBJ2-3
abundance: many
d_gene: TRBD2
v_gene: TRBV11-2
len: 16
CDR3aa: CASSLAGGRSTDTQYF
CDR3nt: TGTGCCAGCAGCTTAGCGGGAGGGCGAAGCACAGATACGCAGTATTTT

j_gene: TRBJ2-1
abundance: few
d_gene: .
v_gene: TRBV20-1
len: 12
CDR3aa: CSARAHPREQFF
CDR3nt: TGCAGTGCTAGGGCTCATCCAAGGGAGCAGTTCTTC

j_gene: TRBJ1-1
abundance: .
d_gene: .
v_gene: TRBV12-3/TRBV12-4
len: 14
CDR3aa: CASTRSRTDTEAFF
CDR3nt: TGTGCCAGCACCCGATCAAGGACGGACACTGAAGCTTTCTTT

j_gene: TRBJ2-5
abundance: few
d_gene: TRBD2
v_gene: TRBV6-1
len: 14
CDR3aa: CATHRTSGKETQYF
CDR3nt: TGTGCCACTCACAGGACTAGCGGAAAAGAGACCCAGTACTTC

j_gene: TRBJ2-7
abundance: few
d_gene: TRBD2
v_gene: TRBV6-1
len: 14
CDR3aa: CASSSASGRAEKYF
CDR3nt: TGTGCCAGCAGTTCGGCTAGCGGGAGGGCCGAGAAGTACTTC

j_gene: TRBJ2-3
abundance: many
d_gene: TRBD2
v_gene: TRBV3-1
len: 14
CDR3aa: CASSTGGLGGTQYF
CDR3nt: TGTGCCAGCAGCACCGGGGGACTAGGCGGTACGCAGTATTTT

j_gene: TRBJ1-2
abundance: many
d_gene: .
v_gene: TRBV7-9
len: 15
CDR3aa: CASSLDRVPNYGYTF
CDR3nt: TGTGCCAGCAGCTTAGACAGGGTCCCTAACTATGGCTACACCTTC

j_gene: TRBJ1-4
abundance: .
d_gene: .
v_gene: TRBV4-1
len: 13
CDR3aa: CASSQAPLEKLFF
CDR3nt: TGCGCCAGCAGCCAAGCTCCCCTGGAAAAACTGTTTTTT

j_gene: TRBJ2-7
abundance: .
d_gene: .
v_gene: TRBV30
len: 11
CDR3aa: CAWSGGSEQYF
CDR3nt: TGTGCCTGGAGTGGGGGAAGCGAGCAGTACTTC

j_gene: TRBJ2-1
abundance: .
d_gene: .
v_gene: TRBV24-1
len: 14
CDR3aa: CATAETTNRNEQFF
CDR3nt: TGTGCCACCGCCGAGACCACAAACCGGAATGAGCAGTTCTTC

j_gene: TRBJ2-5
abundance: many
d_gene: TRBD2
v_gene: TRBV27
len: 14
CDR3aa: CASSQGLAGGTQYF
CDR3nt: TGTGCCAGCAGTCAGGGACTAGCGGGAGGGACCCAGTACTTC

j_gene: TRBJ2-3
abundance: few
d_gene: TRBD2
v_gene: TRBV29-1
len: 15
CDR3aa: CSVERLAGRTDTQYF
CDR3nt: TGCAGCGTTGAAAGACTAGCGGGCCGCACAGATACGCAGTATTTT

j_gene: TRBJ2-3
abundance: few
d_gene: TRBD1
v_gene: TRBV6-1
len: 16
CDR3aa: CASSPPGQGITDTQYF
CDR3nt: TGTGCCAGCAGTCCACCGGGACAGGGGATCACAGATACGCAGTATTTT

j_gene: TRBJ1-2
abundance: few
d_gene: .
v_gene: TRBV28
len: 12
CDR3aa: CASGAVQDGYTF
CDR3nt: TGTGCCAGCGGAGCCGTACAGGATGGCTACACCTTC

j_gene: TRBJ2-1
abundance: .
d_gene: TRBD2
v_gene: TRBV13
len: 16
CDR3aa: CASSPTGLAGFNEQFF
CDR3nt: TGTGCCAGCAGCCCAACTGGGCTAGCGGGCTTCAATGAGCAGTTCTTC